Detailed here is one T cell receptor beta chain. Its antigen remains unknown. Deep-level assay runs were performed. TCRdb's table, derived via immunoSEQ multiplex PCR, lists solely in-frame clones and lacks some. This table holds just under 350,000 clones, around 67% found once. Researchers partitioned CD4+ cells into CD45RA+ naive and CD45RA-negative memory subsets. The entry originates in a study of shared clonotypes between healthy human individuals. The V end was cut by 2 bases, the J end by 6 bases, with 11 bases between. The CDR3 totals 14 residues. The germline V gene has CDR1 SGDLS and CDR2 YYNGEE. Study results and limitations: Few donors limited the genetic and exposure-history diversity represented. In several donors, approximately 5% of naive CD4 clonotypes appeared in common.

This sequence joins TRBV9 and TRBJ2-2; D gene ambiguous. The sequenced material came from memory CD4+ T cells sorted from blood. Subset described: CD45RA-negative fraction. The TCR comes from a man younger than 45 in good health. This CDR3 reads CASSVMRDPGELFF. DNA for the CDR3: TGTGCCAGCAGCGTCATGCGCGATCCCGGGGAGCTGTTTTTT.